This is a list of T cell receptor beta chains from one sample in a study of blood T cell repertoires in COVID-19. The assay was immunoSEQ multiplex PCR, and TCRdb's table has in-frame clones only and misses some. This sample has 200,000 to 250,000 clones; roughly 88% occur once, and the top ten carry around 1.5%. The sample was peripheral blood. Every receptor here comes from a woman aged 40 to 50 who had recovered from COVID-19. Each CDR3 is given with its conserved first and last residue. The order of the fields is D gene, V gene, J gene, clone size, CDR3 protein, CDR3 DNA. The D gene is left open where the match is weak. Some rows have no size entry. The others give once, few or many, or a class for an expanded clone.

d_gene: -; v_gene: TRBV6-5; j_gene: TRBJ1-4; abundance: few; CDR3aa: CAVRQFNNEKLFF; CDR3nt: TGTGCCGTCAGACAGTTTAATAATGAAAAACTGTTTTTT
d_gene: -; v_gene: TRBV18; j_gene: TRBJ1-1; abundance: -; CDR3aa: CASSPDGETEAFF; CDR3nt: TGTGCCAGCTCACCAGACGGGGAGACTGAAGCTTTCTTT
d_gene: TRBD1; v_gene: TRBV10-3; j_gene: TRBJ1-1; abundance: -; CDR3aa: CAISIGQGDTEAFF; CDR3nt: TGTGCCATCAGTATAGGACAGGGGGACACTGAAGCTTTCTTT
d_gene: -; v_gene: TRBV10-2; j_gene: TRBJ2-7; abundance: -; CDR3aa: CASTGSLLVTYEQYF; CDR3nt: TGCGCCAGCACGGGTAGTTTACTAGTCACCTACGAGCAGTACTTC
d_gene: TRBD1; v_gene: TRBV11-3; j_gene: TRBJ1-6; abundance: -; CDR3aa: CASSPRQGNNSPLHF; CDR3nt: TGTGCCAGCAGCCCCCGACAGGGAAATAATTCACCCCTCCACTTT
d_gene: -; v_gene: TRBV5-4; j_gene: TRBJ1-2; abundance: -; CDR3aa: CASSLDGRRSGYTF; CDR3nt: TGTGCCAGCAGCTTGGACGGTCGTCGTTCAGGCTACACCTTC
d_gene: -; v_gene: TRBV28; j_gene: TRBJ1-4; abundance: -; CDR3aa: CASSGHRINNEKLFF; CDR3nt: TGTGCCAGCAGTGGCCACAGAATTAATAATGAAAAACTGTTTTTT
d_gene: TRBD1; v_gene: TRBV18; j_gene: TRBJ1-3; abundance: -; CDR3aa: CASMDGQGGDTIYF; CDR3nt: TGTGCCAGCATGGATGGACAGGGCGGAGACACCATATATTTT
d_gene: TRBD2; v_gene: TRBV28; j_gene: TRBJ2-3; abundance: -; CDR3aa: CASSLGAGVSGTDTQYF; CDR3nt: TGTGCCAGCAGCCTAGGAGCGGGGGTTAGTGGCACAGATACGCAGTATTTT
d_gene: -; v_gene: TRBV5-6; j_gene: TRBJ2-1; abundance: -; CDR3aa: CASSLRGSSYNEQFF; CDR3nt: TGTGCCAGCAGTTTGAGGGGGAGCTCCTACAATGAGCAGTTCTTC
d_gene: TRBD1; v_gene: TRBV5-1; j_gene: TRBJ2-7; abundance: once; CDR3aa: CASRDRGYEQYF; CDR3nt: TGCGCCAGCAGGGACAGGGGCTACGAGCAGTACTTC
d_gene: -; v_gene: TRBV4-1; j_gene: TRBJ1-1; abundance: -; CDR3aa: CASSQDPLRAVNTEAFF; CDR3nt: TGCGCCAGCAGCCAAGACCCATTGAGGGCTGTGAACACTGAAGCTTTCTTT
d_gene: -; v_gene: TRBV10-3; j_gene: TRBJ2-7; abundance: once; CDR3aa: CAISESLAAAYEQYF; CDR3nt: TGTGCCATCAGTGAGAGTCTAGCCGCGGCCTACGAGCAGTACTTC
d_gene: TRBD1; v_gene: TRBV7-2; j_gene: TRBJ1-5; abundance: -; CDR3aa: CASSYTGTANQPQHF; CDR3nt: TGTGCCAGCAGCTACACCGGGACAGCTAATCAGCCCCAGCATTTT
d_gene: -; v_gene: TRBV10-1; j_gene: TRBJ2-5; abundance: -; CDR3aa: CASSEGHGEETQYF; CDR3nt: TGCGCCAGCAGTGAGGGCCACGGAGAAGAGACCCAGTACTTC
d_gene: -; v_gene: TRBV7-6; j_gene: TRBJ2-7; abundance: -; CDR3aa: CASSLSPPPREQYF; CDR3nt: TGTGCCAGCAGCTTATCTCCCCCCCCGAGAGAGCAGTACTTC
d_gene: -; v_gene: TRBV6-1; j_gene: TRBJ1-2; abundance: -; CDR3aa: CASSELTDYGYTF; CDR3nt: TGTGCCAGCAGTGAACTTACAGATTATGGCTACACCTTC
d_gene: -; v_gene: TRBV3-1/TRBV3-2; j_gene: TRBJ2-5; abundance: -; CDR3aa: CASSQGDIQTQYF; CDR3nt: TGTGCCAGCAGCCAAGGCGATATCCAGACCCAGTACTTC
d_gene: -; v_gene: TRBV19; j_gene: TRBJ1-3; abundance: -; CDR3aa: CASVEGLSGNTIYF; CDR3nt: TGTGCCAGTGTGGAGGGGCTCTCTGGAAACACCATATATTTT
d_gene: TRBD1; v_gene: TRBV24-1; j_gene: TRBJ2-3; abundance: -; CDR3aa: CATSEPGQGADTQYF; CDR3nt: TGTGCCACCAGTGAACCCGGACAGGGGGCGGATACGCAGTATTTT
d_gene: -; v_gene: TRBV2; j_gene: TRBJ1-2; abundance: -; CDR3aa: CASSEWAGINYGYTF; CDR3nt: TGTGCCAGCAGTGAATGGGCAGGAATTAACTATGGCTACACCTTC
d_gene: -; v_gene: TRBV6-4; j_gene: TRBJ2-1; abundance: -; CDR3aa: CASSETAYNEQFF; CDR3nt: TGTGCCAGCAGTGAGACAGCCTACAATGAGCAGTTCTTC
d_gene: -; v_gene: TRBV6-1; j_gene: TRBJ1-6; abundance: -; CDR3aa: CASSLEYNSPLHF; CDR3nt: TGTGCCAGCAGTTTAGAATATAATTCACCCCTCCACTTT
d_gene: -; v_gene: TRBV5-1; j_gene: TRBJ2-3; abundance: -; CDR3aa: CASSLAGGTSTDTQYF; CDR3nt: TGCGCCAGCAGCTTGGCTGGGGGCACTAGCACAGATACGCAGTATTTT
d_gene: TRBD1; v_gene: TRBV27; j_gene: TRBJ1-4; abundance: -; CDR3aa: CASSHRPGTGRKVAEKLFF; CDR3nt: TGTGCCAGCAGTCACCGTCCCGGGACAGGGAGGAAGGTGGCTGAAAAACTGTTTTTT
d_gene: -; v_gene: TRBV15; j_gene: TRBJ2-7; abundance: -; CDR3aa: CATSRGAGAFYEQYF; CDR3nt: TGTGCCACCAGCAGAGGGGCGGGGGCCTTCTACGAGCAGTACTTC
d_gene: -; v_gene: TRBV18; j_gene: TRBJ2-5; abundance: -; CDR3aa: CASSPAPDRTQETQYF; CDR3nt: TGTGCCAGCTCACCCGCCCCCGACAGGACCCAAGAGACCCAGTACTTC
d_gene: TRBD2; v_gene: TRBV7-7; j_gene: TRBJ2-1; abundance: -; CDR3aa: CASSNSGGAGNEQFF; CDR3nt: TGTGCTAGCAGTAATAGCGGGGGGGCTGGCAATGAGCAGTTCTTC
d_gene: -; v_gene: TRBV28; j_gene: TRBJ1-6; abundance: few; CDR3aa: CASGQRSSYNSPLHF; CDR3nt: TGTGCCAGCGGGCAGAGAAGCTCCTATAATTCACCCCTCCACTTT
d_gene: TRBD2; v_gene: TRBV28; j_gene: TRBJ2-4; abundance: -; CDR3aa: CASSVGTSGGWAKNIQYF; CDR3nt: TGTGCCAGCAGTGTAGGGACTAGCGGGGGATGGGCCAAAAACATTCAGTACTTC
d_gene: TRBD1; v_gene: TRBV7-8; j_gene: TRBJ1-4; abundance: -; CDR3aa: CASSLTGGEKLFF; CDR3nt: TGTGCCAGCAGCTTGACAGGGGGTGAAAAACTGTTTTTT
d_gene: -; v_gene: TRBV12-2; j_gene: TRBJ1-3; abundance: few; CDR3aa: CASRQKQGRSGNTIYF; CDR3nt: TGTGCAAGTCGCCAAAAGCAGGGTCGCTCTGGAAACACCATATATTTT
d_gene: -; v_gene: TRBV28; j_gene: TRBJ1-5; abundance: -; CDR3aa: CASRPQGVPPQHF; CDR3nt: TGTGCCAGCAGGCCCCAAGGGGTGCCGCCCCAGCATTTT
d_gene: -; v_gene: TRBV27; j_gene: TRBJ1-6; abundance: -; CDR3aa: CASRQTNSPLHF; CDR3nt: TGTGCCAGCAGACAGACCAATTCACCCCTCCACTTT
d_gene: -; v_gene: TRBV7-2; j_gene: TRBJ2-3; abundance: -; CDR3aa: CASSFLLITDTQYF; CDR3nt: TGTGCCAGCAGCTTCCTTCTTATCACAGATACGCAGTATTTT
d_gene: TRBD1; v_gene: TRBV5-6; j_gene: TRBJ2-7; abundance: few; CDR3aa: CASSSKDRAYSYEQYF; CDR3nt: TGTGCCAGCAGCTCGAAGGACAGGGCTTACTCCTACGAGCAGTACTTC
d_gene: -; v_gene: TRBV3-1/TRBV3-2; j_gene: TRBJ1-1; abundance: once; CDR3aa: CASSQVGGGTEAFF; CDR3nt: TGTGCCAGCAGCCAAGTCGGGGGTGGCACTGAAGCTTTCTTT
d_gene: TRBD1; v_gene: TRBV6-6; j_gene: TRBJ1-5; abundance: -; CDR3aa: CASSPDRDTQPQHF; CDR3nt: TGTGCCAGCAGCCCCGACAGGGATACCCAGCCCCAGCATTTT
d_gene: TRBD1; v_gene: TRBV14; j_gene: TRBJ2-7; abundance: once; CDR3aa: CASSQAGGLPYEQYF; CDR3nt: TGTGCCAGCAGCCAAGCAGGGGGTCTGCCCTACGAGCAGTACTTC
d_gene: TRBD1; v_gene: TRBV6-5; j_gene: TRBJ1-2; abundance: -; CDR3aa: CASTREQGIGHGYTF; CDR3nt: TGTGCCAGCACCCGAGAACAGGGGATTGGTCATGGCTACACCTTC
d_gene: TRBD2; v_gene: TRBV10-1; j_gene: TRBJ2-7; abundance: -; CDR3aa: CASSDSASRGEQYF; CDR3nt: TGCGCCAGCAGTGATTCTGCGTCGCGGGGGGAGCAGTACTTC
d_gene: -; v_gene: TRBV29-1; j_gene: TRBJ2-5; abundance: many; CDR3aa: CSVCFAEETQYF; CDR3nt: TGCAGCGTTTGTTTTGCAGAAGAGACCCAGTACTTC
d_gene: -; v_gene: TRBV7-2; j_gene: TRBJ1-4; abundance: -; CDR3aa: CASSLGKGGLREKLFF; CDR3nt: TGTGCCAGCAGCTTAGGCAAGGGGGGGTTGAGAGAAAAACTGTTTTTT
d_gene: TRBD2; v_gene: TRBV6-5; j_gene: TRBJ2-3; abundance: -; CDR3aa: CASSYAGGDTDTQYF; CDR3nt: TGTGCCAGCAGTTACGCGGGGGGCGACACAGATACGCAGTATTTT
d_gene: -; v_gene: TRBV2; j_gene: TRBJ1-1; abundance: -; CDR3aa: CASSAQGLGNTEAFF; CDR3nt: TGTGCCAGCAGTGCCCAGGGGCTGGGGAACACTGAAGCTTTCTTT
d_gene: -; v_gene: TRBV28; j_gene: TRBJ2-7; abundance: -; CDR3aa: CASGAAGPYEQYF; CDR3nt: TGTGCCAGCGGTGCTGCGGGTCCCTACGAGCAGTACTTC